A single sample gave rise to the 29 T cell receptor beta chains below, sequenced in a study of blood T cell repertoires in COVID-19. Sequenced by immunoSEQ multiplex PCR; TCRdb stores in-frame clones only, minus some. The sample lists 25,000 or so clones; 75% to 90% were seen once. The sequenced sample consisted of peripheral blood. The receptor source for this set is a human donor with acute or convalescent COVID-19. The donor label of this sample is uncertain.

This chain joins TRBV2 and TRBJ1-1; D is unclear. Trimming removed 1 base at V and 4 bases at J, with 10 bases between. The CDR3 loop spans 14 amino acids. Looked up from germline, CDR1 is SNHLY and CDR2 is FYNNEI. The CDR3 sequence: CASSEVRVGTEAFF. The CDR3, as DNA: TGTGCCAGCAGTGAAGTACGGGTGGGCACTGAAGCTTTCTTT.

The genes are TRBV6-6 and TRBJ1-1; 9 positions agree with TRBD1. The ends lost 3 bases at V and 1 base at J; junction bases unmatched: 6. CDR1 is MNHNY, CDR2 SVGAGI, per germline (reference sequence). The CDR3 sequence is 16 residues long. The CDR3 protein is CASSYHPGQGNTEAFF. The CDR3 DNA sequence: TGTGCCAGCAGTTATCACCCGGGACAGGGGAACACTGAAGCTTTCTTT.

This clone came up a few times. The rearrangement uses TRBV19 and TRBJ1-5, with TRBD1 matching 7 bases. Trimming took 4 bases from V and 10 from J; bases not matched to a gene: 10. CDR1 and CDR2 from the germline V gene are LNHDA and SQIVND (reference sequence). The CDR3 consists of 14 residues. CDR3 in amino acids: CASSNQDRQGPQHF. In DNA, the CDR3 is TGTGCCAGTAGTAATCAGGACAGGCAAGGACCCCAGCATTTT.

V usage is TRBV21-1 and J usage is TRBJ2-1; the table's TRBD2 call for D was not verified on the DNA. TRBV21-1 is a known pseudogene. The CDR3 covers 19 residues. The CDR3 sequence: CASSKEGGGPLSSYNEQFF. CDR3 sequence (DNA): TGTGCCAGCAGCAAAGAAGGCGGGGGGCCGCTGAGCTCCTACAATGAGCAGTTCTTC.

The chain is built from TRBV10-3 and TRBJ2-5; 9 positions match TRBD1. The CDR3 has 15 residues. The V segment lost 0 bases and the J segment 4 bases; nucleotides outside the gene matches: 3. Germline-derived CDR1 and CDR2 are ENHRY and SYGVKD. The CDR3 protein is CAISESGQGAETQYF. CDR3 DNA: TGTGCCATCAGTGAGTCGGGACAGGGCGCAGAGACCCAGTACTTC.

The rearrangement links TRBV29-1 to TRBJ1-2; D is undetermined. The germline V and J ends were trimmed by 3 bases and 2 bases, with 10 bases remaining between them. Germline V CDR1 and CDR2: SQVTM, ANQGSEA. This CDR3 has 13 amino acids. DNA for the CDR3: TGCAGCGTTGAGCCAGGCCCCAACTATGGCTACACCTTC. It translates to CSVEPGPNYGYTF.

The rearrangement uses TRBV28 and TRBJ1-5; tentatively, D is TRBD1 (6 bases). CDR1 and CDR2 (germline): MDHEN, SYDVKM. Trimming pared 6 bases from V and 0 bases from J, leaving 15 bases between. The CDR3 totals 16 residues. The CDR3 loop is CASRHGQPYSNQPQHF. CDR3 DNA: TGTGCCAGCAGACACGGACAGCCTTATAGCAATCAGCCCCAGCATTTT.

This clone was counted between two and nine times. The gene calls are TRBV10-3 and TRBJ2-7; D possibly corresponds to TRBD2 (5 bases). Germline V gene data show CDR1 as ENHRY and CDR2 as SYGVKD. V dropped 6 bases and J dropped 4 bases, with 13 bases sitting between them. This CDR3 has 13 amino acids. In nucleotides, the CDR3 is TGTGCCATCAGAGCGGACGGAACTTACGAGCAGTACTTC. Protein product: CAIRADGTYEQYF.

The DNA for the CDR3 is TGTGCCAGCAGTCCGGGACAGGGGCAATTTGGGGAAAAACTGTTTTTT. As protein: CASSPGQGQFGEKLFF. The chain is built from TRBV6-6 and TRBJ1-4; 10 positions agree with TRBD1. Trimming cost V 5 bases and J 8 bases; bases outside gene matches: 11. The germline gives CDR1 MNHNY, CDR2 SVGAGI (reference sequence). This CDR3 has 16 residues.

In this sample, this clone turned up a few times. The genes are TRBV4-1 and TRBJ1-5; D ambiguous. The V and J ends lost 2 bases and 4 bases respectively, with 12 bases between them. The CDR3 loop spans 15 amino acids. CDR1 MGHRA and CDR2 YSYEKL come from the germline V gene. The CDR3 DNA reads as TGCGCCAGCAGCCAATTGCCCGGGGTTAATCAGCCCCAGCATTTT. Its translation: CASSQLPGVNQPQHF.

This sequence joins TRBV6-2 or TRBV6-3 and TRBJ2-2, with D hard to call. V lost 4 bases, J lost 5 bases, and 11 bases lay in between. The CDR3 runs to 14 residues. The germline V gene encodes CDR1 MNHEY and CDR2 SVGEGT. The CDR3 bases are TGTGCCAGCAGTTGGGCCACTCCTACCGGGGAGCTGTTTTTT. Amino acid sequence: CASSWATPTGELFF.

The V gene is TRBV2, the J gene TRBJ2-1, with D tentatively TRBD2 (6 bases). Germline CDR1 reads SNHLY; CDR2 reads FYNNEI. Trimming took 6 bases from V and 6 from J, leaving 9 bases between them. The CDR3 has 12 amino acids. The CDR3 nucleotides read TGTGCCAGCAGGGGGGGTGGCAATGAGCAGTTCTTC. It encodes CASRGGGNEQFF.

The rearrangement uses TRBV18 and TRBJ2-3, with a possible D match to TRBD1 (6 bases). The CDR3 totals 14 residues. Trimming took off 2 bases at V and 0 bases at J, with 6 bases between the two ends. Germline-derived CDR1 and CDR2 are KGHSH and LQKENI. The CDR3 is CASSPDRSTDTQYF. CDR3 sequence (DNA): TGTGCCAGCTCACCAGACAGGAGCACAGATACGCAGTATTTT.

This chain joins TRBV6-4 and TRBJ2-3; 10 bases align to TRBD1. Looked up from germline, CDR1 is MRHNA and CDR2 is SNTAGT. V was pared by 5 bases and J by 3 bases, with 5 bases of the junction left unmatched. The CDR3 consists of 15 residues. CDR3 nucleotide sequence: TGTGCCAGCAGTCGGACAGGGGGAGGGACAGATACGCAGTATTTT. Translating it yields CASSRTGGGTDTQYF.

The chain couples TRBV7-6 to TRBJ2-7; 10 positions match TRBD2. V lost 6 bases, J lost 5 bases, and 10 bases stayed unmatched. Germline lookup yields CDR1 SGHVS and CDR2 FNYEAQ. CDR3 length: 15 residues. CDR3 region: CASSLSGRAFHEQYF. CDR3 nucleotide sequence: TGTGCCAGCAGTCTCAGCGGGAGGGCTTTCCACGAGCAGTACTTC.

The table lists this clone with a few counts. The chain combines TRBV6-1 with TRBJ2-5, with 7 bases lining up with TRBD1. Losses at the gene ends were 0 bases for V and 5 bases for J; bases not matched to a gene: 9. Per germline, CDR1 MNHNS and CDR2 SASEGT. The CDR3 runs to 16 residues. The CDR3 sequence: CASSEANRGWLETQYF. The CDR3 bases are TGTGCCAGCAGTGAAGCCAACAGGGGTTGGTTGGAGACCCAGTACTTC.

The rearrangement joins TRBV7-2 to TRBJ2-3; D possibly corresponds to TRBD1 (6 bases). V lost 2 bases to trimming and J lost 5 bases, with 20 bases between them. This CDR3 is 17 amino acids long. The germline V gene has CDR1 SGHTA and CDR2 FQGNSA. The CDR3 region is CASSLHWGPGAGDTQYF. DNA of the CDR3: TGTGCCAGCAGCTTACATTGGGGGCCTGGGGCCGGAGATACGCAGTATTTT. Filled out from reference TRBV7-2 and TRBJ2-3, the complete variable domain reads GAGVSQSPSNKVTEKGKDVELRCDPISGHTALYWYRQSLGQGLEFLIYFQGNSAPDKSGLPSDRFSAERTGGSVSTLTIQRTQQEDSAVYLCASSLHWGPGAGDTQYFGPGTRLTVL.

The chain has TRBV7-9 and TRBJ1-3; D might be TRBD1 (5 bases). The ends were cut back, 5 bases at V and 3 bases at J, with 14 bases in the middle. Germline V gene sequence: CDR1 SEHNR, CDR2 FQNEAQ (reference sequence). CDR3 length: 15 amino acids. The CDR3 loop is CASSPPSGLGNTIYF. The CDR3 region has the DNA TGTGCCAGCAGCCCCCCATCAGGGCTTGGAAACACCATATATTTT. Full variable domain (missing parts from reference TRBV7-9 and TRBJ1-3): DTGVSQNPRHKITKRGQNVTFRCDPISEHNRLYWYRQTLGQGPEFLTYFQNEAQLEKSRLLSDRFSAERPKGSFSTLEIQRTEQGDSAMYLCASSPPSGLGNTIYFGEGSWLTVV.

V usage is TRBV14 and J usage is TRBJ2-7; 8 bases map to TRBD2. The germline gives CDR1 SGHDN, CDR2 FVKESK. The CDR3 has 15 amino acids. The V and J ends lost 0 bases and 8 bases, in that order; junction bases with no gene match: 9. CDR3 nucleotide sequence: TGTGCCAGCAGCCAAGAACTAGCGGCCCTGGGGAAGCAGTACTTC. It translates to CASSQELAALGKQYF.

The chain's CDR3 is CASSNRGREKLFF. For the CDR3, the DNA is TGTGCCAGCAGCAACAGGGGGAGGGAAAAACTGTTTTTT. The chain links TRBV12-3 or TRBV12-4 to TRBJ1-4, with 8 bases aligning to TRBD1. The CDR3 is 13 amino acids. V shed 6 bases and J 8 bases; nucleotides not matched to a gene: 5.

This clone appeared once. This chain connects TRBV19 to TRBJ1-1; 7 nucleotides agree with TRBD1. CDR1 and CDR2 from the germline V gene are LNHDA and SQIVND (reference sequence). V dropped 1 base and J dropped 5; count of bases not matched to a gene: 13. CDR3 size: 17 residues. The CDR3 here is CASSIVGPGQTKTEAFF. DNA for the CDR3: TGTGCCAGTAGTATAGTAGGCCCGGGACAGACAAAAACTGAAGCTTTCTTT.

This clone has a single count. The chain uses TRBV30 and TRBJ2-3, with 9 bases matching TRBD2. Germline trimming cut 0 bases from V and 2 bases from J; bases unmatched to any gene: 6. CDR3 length: 16 amino acids. CDR1 GTSNPN and CDR2 SVGIG come from the germline V gene (reference sequence). CDR3 sequence reads: CAWSVGLAGLTDTQYF. DNA of the CDR3: TGTGCCTGGAGTGTAGGGCTAGCGGGACTCACAGATACGCAGTATTTT.

Regarding this clone: This specimen includes other DNA sequences encoding the same CDR3. The rearrangement uses TRBV7-8 and TRBJ2-4; the D gene is possibly TRBD2 (6 bases). The CDR3 totals 12 residues. Trimming removed 3 bases from V and 12 bases from J, with 12 bases in between. From germline, CDR1 is SGHVS and CDR2 FQNEAQ. The CDR3 sequence is CASSFSGGPQYF. CDR3 DNA: TGTGCCAGCAGCTTTAGCGGAGGTCCTCAGTACTTC.

The chain combines TRBV15 with TRBJ2-2, with TRBD2 as a possible D gene (6 bases). Trimming stripped 1 base from V and 2 bases from J, with 17 bases between. Germline V gene sequence: CDR1 LNHNV, CDR2 YYDKDF (reference sequence). There are 18 residues in the CDR3. In DNA form, the CDR3 reads TGTGCCACCAGCAGAGTACGAGGCGGGACGCTCAACACCGGGGAGCTGTTTTTT. Encoded protein: CATSRVRGGTLNTGELFF.

This clone was recorded a few times. The chain recombines TRBV7-9 with TRBJ2-5; TRBD2 aligns across 15 bases. The ends lost 3 bases at V and 5 bases at J; junction bases unmatched: 4. Per the germline V gene, CDR1 is SEHNR and CDR2 is FQNEAQ (reference sequence). This CDR3 comprises 16 residues. The CDR3 nucleotides are TGTGCCAGCAGCTTGGGACTAGCGGGAGGTCACGAGACCCAGTACTTC. Amino acids: CASSLGLAGGHETQYF.

The V call is TRBV7-8, the J call TRBJ1-2; 7 bases match TRBD1. V trimming: 5 bases; J trimming: 4 bases; junction bases outside the gene matches: 10. Germline V gene sequence: CDR1 SGHVS, CDR2 FQNEAQ. The CDR3 extends over 15 amino acids. Here the CDR3 reads CASSLNNKGAYGYTF. In nucleotides, the CDR3 is TGTGCCAGCAGCCTGAATAATAAGGGGGCCTATGGCTACACCTTC.

This chain connects TRBV19 to TRBJ1-6; 9 nucleotides agree with TRBD1. The CDR3 runs 13 residues. Per germline, CDR1 LNHDA and CDR2 SQIVND (reference sequence). V was pared by 3 bases and J by 11 bases, with 2 bases of the junction left unmatched. CDR3 sequence: CASSIGQGTPLHF. The CDR3 nucleotides read TGTGCCAGTAGTATCGGACAGGGGACACCCCTCCACTTT.

The gene calls are TRBV6-2 or TRBV6-3 and TRBJ1-1; D may be TRBD1 (5 bases). Per germline, CDR1 MNHEY and CDR2 SVGEGT. The CDR3 is 20 residues long. Between the trimmed V and J ends, which lost 0 bases and 3 bases, there was a span of 26 bases. CDR3 amino acids: CASSYSTQLDGRGLYTEAFF. In DNA, the CDR3 is TGTGCCAGCAGTTACTCGACTCAACTCGATGGAAGGGGATTGTACACTGAAGCTTTCTTT.

J is TRBJ2-3 and V is TRBV5-1; 11 nucleotides agree with TRBD2. There are 13 residues in the CDR3. Germline CDR1 and CDR2: SGHRS and YFSETQ. Trimming took 3 bases from V and 6 from J; bases not matched to a gene: 0. CDR3 residues: CASSWTSGDTQYF. For the CDR3, the DNA is TGCGCCAGCAGCTGGACTAGCGGGGATACGCAGTATTTT.